The 25 T cell receptor beta chains below were found in one sample sequenced in a study of identical twins. TCRdb used MiXCR to reprocess the 5' RACE reads, holding one entry per CDR3 protein. This repertoire shows roughly 770,000 distinct CDR3 sequences, 15% to 20% found once; its top ten account for around 12%. The same sample was also studied in work on T cells expressing NK-cell markers.

The sequencing input was PBMCs. The origin of the receptors is a young woman in good health.

The rearrangement uses TRBV20-1 and TRBJ2-3; 8 bases align to TRBD2. Germline CDR1 reads DFQATT; CDR2 reads SNEGSKA (reference sequence). J lost 2 bases, V lost 3 bases, and 4 bases had no gene match. The length of the CDR3 is 14 residues. The CDR3 protein is CSASGGAFTDTQYF. The DNA of the CDR3 is TGCAGTGCTAGCGGGGGGGCCTTCACAGATACGCAGTATTTT.

This clonotype has just a few counts. The chain couples TRBV5-1 to TRBJ2-7; 10 nucleotides line up with TRBD2. In germline, CDR1 is SGHRS, CDR2 YFSETQ. The CDR3 sequence is 14 residues long. V was clipped by 6 bases and J by 3 bases; unmatched bases: 6. The CDR3 loop reads CASTASGSLYEQYF. CDR3 DNA: TGCGCCAGCACAGCTAGCGGGAGTCTCTACGAGCAGTACTTC.

This clonotype was observed a handful of times. J is TRBJ1-1 and V is TRBV3-1; D uncertain. The V end lost 3 bases, the J end lost 2 bases, and 7 bases lay between the germline ends. Per the germline V gene, CDR1 is LGHDT and CDR2 is YNNKEL (reference sequence). The CDR3 extends over 13 amino acids. As DNA, the CDR3 is TGTGCCAGCAGCCATGTCAAAAACACTGAAGCTTTCTTT. It yields the protein CASSHVKNTEAFF. Combining the CDR3 with reference TRBV3-1 and TRBJ1-1 gives the whole variable domain DTAVSQTPKYLVTQMGNDKSIKCEQNLGHDTMYWYKQDSKKFLKIMFSYNNKELIINETVPNRFSPKSPDKAHLNLHINSLELGDSAVYFCASSHVKNTEAFFGQGTRLTVV.

This clonotype was observed a few times. The rearrangement joins TRBV6-1 to TRBJ1-2, with D tentatively TRBD1 (5 bases). V shed 6 bases and J shed 2 bases, with 10 bases lying between them. This CDR3 is 13 amino acids long. Germline V gene sequence: CDR1 MNHNS, CDR2 SASEGT. For the CDR3, the DNA is TGTGCCAGCAGGACAGACTTAAACTATGGCTACACCTTC. Translated, it gives CASRTDLNYGYTF.

CDR3 protein: CSAQQGRAYEQYF. CDR3 sequence (DNA): TGCAGTGCCCAACAGGGGAGAGCCTACGAGCAGTACTTC. The genes are TRBV20-1 and TRBJ2-7; 7 bases agree with TRBD1. The CDR3 extends over 13 amino acids. Germline values: CDR1 DFQATT, CDR2 SNEGSKA (reference sequence). V lost 6 bases to trimming and J lost 2 bases; unmatched junction nucleotides: 7.

This clonotype was observed a few times. The chain combines TRBV7-9 with TRBJ1-2; 7 bases are shared with TRBD1. CDR3 length: 13 amino acids. Germline V gives CDR1 SEHNR, CDR2 FQNEAQ (reference sequence). Trimming at V came to 5 bases and at J to 5 bases, leaving 5 bases not matched to a gene. CDR3 in DNA: TGTGCCAGCAGCCACAGGGGTTGGTATGGCTACACCTTC. Its protein product is CASSHRGWYGYTF.

This chain links TRBV20-1 with TRBJ2-3, with D unresolved. V shed 0 bases and J shed 5 bases, with 9 bases lying between them. The CDR3 has 13 amino acids. The V gene's germline CDR1 is DFQATT and CDR2 SNEGSKA (reference sequence). CDR3 DNA: TGCAGTGCTAGAGATCCCAATGGAGATACGCAGTATTTT. Amino acids: CSARDPNGDTQYF.

This clonotype occurred a few times. The chain employs TRBV6-5 and TRBJ1-6; possible D gene TRBD1, 5 bases. Per the germline V gene, CDR1 is MNHEY and CDR2 is SVGAGI. Deletions cut 3 bases from V and 10 bases from J, with 7 bases between. The CDR3 extends over 12 amino acids. The CDR3 DNA is TGTGCCAGCAGTTATGGGGCATCACCCCTCCACTTT. Translating it yields CASSYGASPLHF.

The chain employs TRBV20-1 and TRBJ2-7, with 14 bases identical to TRBD2. Germline CDR1 DFQATT, CDR2 SNEGSKA (reference sequence). CDR3 length: 15 amino acids. The trim removed 4 bases at V and 7 bases at J, leaving 9 bases unmatched. The CDR3 DNA follows: TGCAGTGCTAAGCTGGGACTAGCGGGAGCACGGGAGCAGTACTTC. Encoded protein: CSAKLGLAGAREQYF.

The gene calls are TRBV6-1 and TRBJ2-7; 12 bases fit TRBD1. V shed 6 bases, J shed 4 bases, and the junction held 7 bases outside the gene matches. Looked up from germline, CDR1 is MNHNS and CDR2 is SASEGT. The CDR3 totals 15 residues. The CDR3 DNA reads as TGTGCCAGCAGGGGGACAGGGGGCGCGAGTTACGAGCAGTACTTC. Its protein is CASRGTGGASYEQYF.

In the case of this clonotype: An end of the junction differs from the germline gene, which may be a read error. The rearrangement links TRBV4-3 to TRBJ2-1; no clear D gene. CDR1 is LGHNA, CDR2 YSLEER, per germline. This CDR3 has 14 amino acids. The CDR3 DNA is TGCGCCAGCAGCCAACAAACGGGCTACCATGAGCAGTTCTTC. Amino acid sequence: CASSQQTGYHEQFF.

V gene TRBV7-2 combines with J gene TRBJ2-5, with TRBD2 matching 7 bases. The V segment lost 5 bases and the J segment 1 base; nucleotides outside the gene matches: 4. This CDR3 spans 14 amino acids. Germline lookup yields CDR1 SGHTA and CDR2 FQGNSA. CDR3 sequence (DNA): TGTGCCAGCAGCGGATCTAGCGGCCAAGAGACCCAGTACTTC. Protein product: CASSGSSGQETQYF. The full variable domain, rest sourced from reference TRBV7-2 and TRBJ2-5, is GAGVSQSPSNKVTEKGKDVELRCDPISGHTALYWYRQSLGQGLEFLIYFQGNSAPDKSGLPSDRFSAERTGGSVSTLTIQRTQQEDSAVYLCASSGSSGQETQYFGPGTRLLVL.

The CDR3 bases are TGTGCCAGCAGTTTAGACCGCCGGATACACTCCTACGAGCAGTACTTC. Its protein product is CASSLDRRIHSYEQYF. J is TRBJ2-7 and V is TRBV12-3 or TRBV12-4, with no clear D. Trimming took 1 base from V and 0 from J, leaving 13 bases between them. The CDR3 is made up of 16 amino acids.

This clonotype was seen a handful of times. The chain couples TRBV7-9 to TRBJ1-1, with D uncertain. Germline CDR1 SEHNR, CDR2 FQNEAQ (reference sequence). This CDR3 region has 14 residues. V was pared by 8 bases and J by 0 bases, with 13 bases between. DNA for the CDR3: TGTGCCAGCGGATTCCAGGAAATGAACACTGAAGCTTTCTTT. It specifies CASGFQEMNTEAFF.

The chain's CDR3 is CASSSGQGIITTYEQYF. DNA of the CDR3: TGTGCCAGCAGCTCGGGACAGGGAATCATTACGACCTACGAGCAGTACTTC. This chain joins TRBV12-3 or TRBV12-4 and TRBJ2-7, with 9 bases identical to TRBD1. V shed 6 bases and J 2 bases; nucleotides not matched to a gene: 14. This CDR3 contains 17 residues.

V is TRBV4-3 and J is TRBJ1-2, with 9 bases lining up with TRBD1. Germline CDR1 reads LGHNA; CDR2 reads YSLEER. The V segment lost 2 bases and the J segment 4 bases; nucleotides outside the gene matches: 5. This CDR3 has 15 residues. The CDR3 coding sequence is TGCGCCAGCAGCCAAACAGGGGGCGATGGCTATGGCTACACCTTC. It yields the protein CASSQTGGDGYGYTF.

This clonotype was picked up many times. The rearrangement uses TRBV7-3 and TRBJ1-1; D gene unclear. The CDR3 extends over 13 amino acids. The V and J ends lost 2 bases and 3 bases respectively, with 7 bases between them. CDR1 is SGHTA and CDR2 is FQGTGA in the germline V gene. The DNA of the CDR3 is TGTGCCAGCAGCTTATCATCACACACTGAAGCTTTCTTT. Its translation is CASSLSSHTEAFF.

The sample holds a few counts of this clonotype. The chain uses TRBV2 and TRBJ2-3; TRBD2 matches 10 bases. J gave up 2 bases and V 6 bases, and 14 bases lay outside the gene matches. From germline, CDR1 is SNHLY and CDR2 FYNNEI. CDR3 size: 18 residues. CDR3: CASSPGGAGGLVTDTQYF. The CDR3 DNA reads as TGTGCCAGCAGCCCGGGAGGAGCGGGGGGGCTTGTCACAGATACGCAGTATTTT.

Many counts were recorded for this clonotype. The rearrangement links TRBV12-3 or TRBV12-4 to TRBJ2-3; no clear D. The CDR3 runs 11 residues. Trimming stripped 3 bases from V and 5 bases from J, with 3 bases between. The CDR3 DNA is TGTGCCAGCAGTTTGAGAGATACGCAGTATTTT. This codes for CASSLRDTQYF.

V usage is TRBV12-3 or TRBV12-4 and J usage is TRBJ1-1, with a tentative D call TRBD1 (5 bases). The germline V and J ends were trimmed by 6 bases and 6 bases, with 29 bases remaining between them. This CDR3 has 18 amino acids. CDR3 bases: TGTGCCAGCAGCTACAGATTAGGAGGAGGGGCGCGGAGATCTGAAGCTTTCTTT. This codes for CASSYRLGGGARRSEAFF.

The V and J genes are TRBV5-1 and TRBJ2-5; 10 nucleotides agree with TRBD2. The length of the CDR3 is 15 residues. Trimming removed 4 bases from V and 4 bases from J; junction bases left unmatched: 7. Germline V gives CDR1 SGHRS, CDR2 YFSETQ. The CDR3: CASSLGAGGVETQYF. In nucleotides, the CDR3 is TGCGCCAGCAGCCTTGGAGCGGGGGGGGTAGAGACCCAGTACTTC.

The J gene is TRBJ2-1, the V gene TRBV12-3 or TRBV12-4; the match to TRBD2 covers 9 bases. The CDR3 consists of 15 residues. Unmatched junction bases numbered 7, after V lost 6 bases and J lost 4 bases. The CDR3 is CASSREGLAYNEQFF. In DNA, the CDR3 is TGTGCCAGCAGCCGAGAGGGACTAGCTTACAATGAGCAGTTCTTC.

The chain is built from TRBV7-9 and TRBJ2-1; TRBD2 is a possible D gene (5 bases). V was trimmed by 6 bases and J by 7 bases, leaving 13 bases between them. CDR1 and CDR2 (germline): SEHNR, FQNEAQ (reference sequence). This CDR3 is 13 amino acids long. Written as DNA, the CDR3 is TGTGCCAGCAGACCTCCGGGATTTAATGAGCAGTTCTTC. It codes for CASRPPGFNEQFF.

This clonotype was observed a handful of times. V is TRBV7-9 and J is TRBJ1-1; D not resolved. Trimming removed 5 bases from V and 8 bases from J, with 12 bases in between. The CDR3 runs 12 residues. The germline CDR1 and CDR2 sequences are SEHNR and FQNEAQ (reference sequence). CDR3 sequence (DNA): TGTGCCAGCAGCCTGAACCGGGAGGAAGCTTTCTTT. This sequence encodes CASSLNREEAFF.

In DNA, the CDR3 is TGCAGTTGGTCGGGACTAGCGGGCACAGATACGCAGTATTTT. It specifies CSWSGLAGTDTQYF. The rearrangement joins TRBV20-1 to TRBJ2-3, with TRBD2 identical over 11 bases. The length of the CDR3 is 14 residues. V shed 8 bases, J shed 1 base, and the junction held 5 bases outside the gene matches. Germline V gives CDR1 DFQATT, CDR2 SNEGSKA (reference sequence).